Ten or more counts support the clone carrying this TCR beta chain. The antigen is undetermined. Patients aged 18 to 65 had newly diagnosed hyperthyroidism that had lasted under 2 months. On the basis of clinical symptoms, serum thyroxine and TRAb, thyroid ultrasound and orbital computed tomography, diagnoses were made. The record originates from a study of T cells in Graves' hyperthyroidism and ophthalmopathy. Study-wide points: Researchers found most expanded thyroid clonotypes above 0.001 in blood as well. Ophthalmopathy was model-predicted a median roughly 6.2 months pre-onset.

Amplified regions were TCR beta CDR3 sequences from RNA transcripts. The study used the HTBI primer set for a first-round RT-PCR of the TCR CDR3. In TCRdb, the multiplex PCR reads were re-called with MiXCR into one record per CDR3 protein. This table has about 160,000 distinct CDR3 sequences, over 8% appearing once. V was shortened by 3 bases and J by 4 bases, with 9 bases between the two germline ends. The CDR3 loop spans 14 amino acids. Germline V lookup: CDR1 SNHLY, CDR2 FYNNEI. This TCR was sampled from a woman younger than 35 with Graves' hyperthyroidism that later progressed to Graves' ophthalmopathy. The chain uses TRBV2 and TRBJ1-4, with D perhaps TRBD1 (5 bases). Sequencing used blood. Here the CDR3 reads CASSDTGDNEKLFF. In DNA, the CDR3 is TGTGCCAGCAGTGACACAGGTGATAATGAAAAACTGTTTTTT.